The 20 T cell receptor beta chains below were found in one sample sequenced in a study of regulatory T cells in long-lasting Graves disease (dated by TCRdb to the early 2020s). Explained via the paper, the time point label denotes: newly diagnosed GD, antithyroid drugs for less than 3 months. For both TCR sequencing and RNA sequencing, RNA was extracted from PBMCs using TRIzol. Library preparation was by multiplex PCR. Instrument on record: Illumina HiSeq 4000. CDR3 regions were amplified by Arm-PCR with iRepertoire HTBI primers to construct TCR beta libraries. TCRdb trimmed public reads at Q25 via fastp, called clones via MiXCR and kept in-frame beta chains. Identical CDR3 protein sequences are pooled into one entry, listed with their most common genes and DNA. In all, the sample holds around 480,000 distinct CDR3 sequences, and roughly 16% of those were seen once. The ten largest clonotypes hold 12% of the sample.

These data also featured in a second study, about T cells in Graves' hyperthyroidism and ophthalmopathy.

The sample consisted of peripheral blood mononuclear cells (PBMCs), taken at new diagnosis, from a patient treated with antithyroid drugs. The receptors come from a man between 40 and 49 years old with Graves disease. Donor details come from another sample of the same person, matched by shared clones.

This chain connects TRBV29-1 to TRBJ2-7; D perhaps matches TRBD1 (5 bases). The CDR3 consists of 12 residues. Looked up from germline, CDR1 is SQVTM and CDR2 is ANQGSEA. V was shortened by 8 bases and J by 5 bases, with 16 bases between the two germline ends. The CDR3 spells CSYGSGSHEQYF. Written as DNA, the CDR3 is TGCAGCTACGGCTCAGGGTCCCACGAGCAGTACTTC.

This chain's CDR3 is CSAVQGDLNTEAFF. As DNA, the CDR3 is TGCAGTGCGGTCCAGGGGGACCTGAACACTGAAGCTTTCTTT. The chain carries TRBV20-1 and TRBJ1-1; 7 nucleotides align to TRBD1. This CDR3 is 14 amino acids long. V was pared by 6 bases and J by 0 bases, with 7 bases of the junction left unmatched. CDR1 and CDR2 (germline): DFQATT, SNEGSKA (reference sequence).

This clonotype was observed a few times. The chain links TRBV2 to TRBJ1-4; D call uncertain. Trimming left V 8 bases short and J 6 bases short, with 4 bases between. This CDR3 spans 10 amino acids. Germline V lookup: CDR1 SNHLY, CDR2 FYNNEI. CDR3 DNA sequence: TGTGCCAGCGAGCATGAAAAACTGTTTTTT. It yields the protein CASEHEKLFF.

The CDR3 sequence is CASSVGPPTGSGNTIYF. In DNA form, the CDR3 reads TGTGCCAGCAGCGTAGGCCCACCAACGGGCTCTGGAAACACCATATATTTT. The V and J genes are TRBV9 and TRBJ1-3; no definite D call. Germline CDR1 and CDR2: SGDLS and YYNGEE. V shed 0 bases and J shed 0 bases, with 13 bases lying between them. This CDR3 contains 17 residues.

The rearrangement uses TRBV28 and TRBJ2-7; the match to TRBD2 covers 7 bases. Germline CDR1 and CDR2: MDHEN and SYDVKM. V lost 10 bases, J lost 6 bases, and 15 bases stayed unmatched. The CDR3 extends over 14 amino acids. CDR3 DNA sequence: TGTGCCACGGGGATCCTAGCGGCAGTGCCCGAGCAGTACTTC. This gives the protein CATGILAAVPEQYF.

This clonotype was seen at least ten times. The chain links TRBV7-2 to TRBJ2-5; D is unresolved. With 6 bases removed from V and 4 bases from J, the gap between germline ends came to 12 bases. This CDR3 is 13 amino acids long. Germline lookup yields CDR1 SGHTA and CDR2 FQGNSA. The CDR3 here is CASSIPVGETQYF. CDR3 bases: TGTGCCAGCAGTATTCCAGTAGGAGAGACCCAGTACTTC.

At least ten counts were recorded for this clonotype. The genes are TRBV2 and TRBJ2-2, with a possible D match to TRBD2 (5 bases). CDR3 length equals 13 residues. The V and J ends lost 6 bases and 5 bases respectively, with 10 bases between them. The germline CDR1 and CDR2 sequences are SNHLY and FYNNEI. The CDR3 spells CASSGDSTGELFF. CDR3 coding DNA: TGTGCCAGCAGCGGGGATTCGACCGGGGAGCTGTTTTTT.

This clonotype was detected ten times or more. The rearrangement joins TRBV28 to TRBJ1-1; D gene ambiguous. The CDR3 has 13 residues. V lost 7 bases to trimming and J lost 5 bases, with 14 bases between them. Looked up from germline, CDR1 is MDHEN and CDR2 is SYDVKM. The CDR3 sequence: CASTPGVRTEAFF. DNA for the CDR3: TGTGCCAGCACCCCCGGGGTGAGGACTGAAGCTTTCTTT.

This clonotype was counted ten times or more. J is TRBJ2-1 and V is TRBV12-3 or TRBV12-4; 9 nucleotides align to TRBD2. The CDR3 contains 15 residues. V lost 2 bases and J lost 7; bases outside the gene matches: 6. As DNA, the CDR3 is TGTGCCAGCAGTTTATTGGGCGGGAGGGGTAATGAGCAGTTCTTC. This codes for CASSLLGGRGNEQFF.

In its sample, this clonotype was seen a few times. This may come from a read error, since a much larger clone is one base off. The rearrangement uses TRBV3-1 and TRBJ1-2; D not certain. The germline V gene has CDR1 LGHDT and CDR2 YNNKEL (reference sequence). CDR3 length: 12 amino acids. V was pared by 3 bases and J by 0 bases, with 2 bases between. The CDR3: CASSQANYGYTF. For the CDR3, the DNA is TGTGCCAGCAGCCAGGCTAACTATGGCTACACCTTC.

This clonotype came up a few times. The V and J genes are TRBV27 and TRBJ1-1; D may be TRBD1 (5 bases). This CDR3 spans 14 amino acids. With 7 bases removed from V and 3 bases from J, the gap between germline ends came to 15 bases. Germline assignment: CDR1 MNHEY and CDR2 SMNVEV (reference sequence). This CDR3 is CASTKAGSYTEAFF. In nucleotides, the CDR3 is TGTGCCAGCACTAAAGCAGGGAGTTACACTGAAGCTTTCTTT.

This clonotype occurred many times. The V call is TRBV29-1, the J call TRBJ1-1; 9 bases are a match to TRBD1. Germline-derived CDR1 and CDR2 are SQVTM and ANQGSEA. The CDR3 has 10 residues. Losses at the gene ends were 6 bases for V and 11 bases for J; bases not matched to a gene: 4. The DNA of the CDR3 is TGCAGCGTGCGGACAGGGGATGCTTTCTTT. Translating gives CSVRTGDAFF.

This clonotype was recorded at least ten times. The chain links TRBV28 to TRBJ2-7; TRBD2 aligns across 8 bases. Germline V gene lookup returns CDR1 MDHEN and CDR2 SYDVKM. V gave up 7 bases and J gave up 5 bases; unmatched junction bases: 10. The CDR3 extends over 14 amino acids. CDR3 sequence: CASTMTSVNHEQYF. The CDR3 nucleotides read TGTGCCAGCACCATGACTAGCGTGAACCACGAGCAGTACTTC.

This clonotype was found many times. Here the CDR3 DNA reads TGTGCCAGCAGCTTGGCTTCTATCGTCAATGAGCAGTTCTTC. Encoded protein: CASSLASIVNEQFF. The V call is TRBV7-2, the J call TRBJ2-1; no clear D gene. Trimming left V 3 bases short and J 6 bases short, with 12 bases between. Germline-derived CDR1 and CDR2 are SGHTA and FQGNSA. This CDR3 has 14 residues. Full variable domain (rest looked up from reference TRBV7-2 and TRBJ2-1): GAGVSQSPSNKVTEKGKDVELRCDPISGHTALYWYRQSLGQGLEFLIYFQGNSAPDKSGLPSDRFSAERTGGSVSTLTIQRTQQEDSAVYLCASSLASIVNEQFFGPGTRLTVL.

A remark on this clonotype: A read error may be the cause here, since a much bigger clone is one base away. The chain has TRBV11-2 and TRBJ2-4; 9 bases fit TRBD1. The germline CDR1 and CDR2 sequences are SGHAT and FQNNGV. With 6 bases clipped from V and 9 bases from J, the junction kept 9 bases outside the gene matches. The CDR3 runs 14 residues. The CDR3: CASRQDRGMRIQYF. CDR3 nucleotide sequence: TGTGCCAGCAGGCAGGACAGGGGTATGCGCATTCAGTACTTC.

At least ten counts were recorded for this clonotype. CDR3 coding DNA: TGTGCCAGCAGTTACTCTAGCTCGAATGAGCAGTTCTTC. This gives the protein CASSYSSSNEQFF. V usage is TRBV6-5 and J usage is TRBJ2-1; D call uncertain. The V end lost 0 bases, the J end lost 7 bases, and 7 bases lay between the germline ends. The CDR3 spans 13 residues. From germline, CDR1 is MNHEY and CDR2 SVGAGI.

This clonotype occurred many times. J is TRBJ2-7 and V is TRBV7-9, with 10 bases identical to TRBD2. CDR1 and CDR2 from the germline V gene are SEHNR and FQNEAQ (reference sequence). Trimming cost V 2 bases and J 4 bases; bases outside gene matches: 14. The CDR3 contains 18 residues. The CDR3 is CASSLPRDFLAGAYEQYF. CDR3 bases: TGTGCCAGCAGCTTACCCCGGGACTTCCTAGCGGGAGCTTACGAGCAGTACTTC.

In its sample, this clonotype was seen many times. The chain carries TRBV5-1 and TRBJ2-7; TRBD1 is a possible D gene (5 bases). The CDR3 has 16 amino acids. Per germline, CDR1 SGHRS and CDR2 YFSETQ. Trimming stripped 0 bases from V and 2 bases from J, with 15 bases between. As DNA, the CDR3 is TGCGCCAGCAGCTTGGAGGGGTGGCAGGGCCCCTACGAGCAGTACTTC. This translates into CASSLEGWQGPYEQYF.

A few counts support this clonotype. V usage is TRBV7-9 and J usage is TRBJ2-2; D gene unclear. Germline lookup yields CDR1 SEHNR and CDR2 FQNEAQ (reference sequence). This CDR3 has 17 amino acids. V was cut by 1 base and J by 1 base, with 13 bases left in between. The CDR3 loop is CASSLESWGVNTGELFF. CDR3 sequence (DNA): TGTGCCAGCAGCTTAGAGTCCTGGGGTGTGAACACCGGGGAGCTGTTTTTT.

In its sample, this clonotype was seen many times. The chain links TRBV2 to TRBJ2-5; weak D call: TRBD1 (5 bases). The CDR3 is 13 residues long. CDR1 and CDR2 from the germline V gene are SNHLY and FYNNEI. V was clipped by 5 bases and J by 3 bases, with 10 bases between them. The CDR3 region is CASSMDIKETQYF. CDR3 DNA sequence: TGTGCCAGCAGTATGGACATTAAAGAGACCCAGTACTTC.